The 20 T cell receptor beta chains below come from one sample, sequenced in a study of blood T cell repertoires in COVID-19. Assay used: immunoSEQ multiplex PCR; TCRdb lists only in-frame clones, some missing. This table has roughly 85,000 clones, 86% appearing once. Sequencing used peripheral blood. The receptors were sampled from a man aged 45-60 years with active or convalescent COVID-19.

This clone has a single count. The chain has TRBV3-1 (or the pseudogene TRBV3-2) and TRBJ2-3; 7 nucleotides match TRBD1. Germline V lookup: CDR1 LGHDT, CDR2 YNNKEL (reference sequence). There are 14 residues in the CDR3. V gave up 6 bases and J gave up 4 bases; unmatched junction bases: 7. CDR3 amino acids: CASRPQGEPDTQYF. The CDR3 coding sequence is TGTGCCAGCAGGCCGCAGGGGGAGCCAGATACGCAGTATTTT.

This chain uses TRBV7-2 with TRBJ2-5; 12 nucleotides line up with TRBD2. The germline CDR1 and CDR2 sequences are SGHTA and FQGNSA. The CDR3 totals 14 residues. V lost 5 bases, J lost 4 bases, and 2 bases stayed unmatched. This chain's CDR3 is CASSLTSGGETQYF. The CDR3 coding sequence is TGTGCCAGCAGCCTGACTAGCGGGGGAGAGACCCAGTACTTC.

This clone came up a few times. This chain uses TRBV19 with TRBJ2-7; D remains unclear. The CDR3 runs to 14 residues. Trimming stripped 4 bases from V and 2 bases from J, with 12 bases between. Germline lookup yields CDR1 LNHDA and CDR2 SQIVND (reference sequence). The CDR3 sequence is CASSNDFRTYEQYF. CDR3 nucleotide sequence: TGTGCCAGTAGTAATGACTTCAGAACCTACGAGCAGTACTTC.

V gene TRBV2 combines with J gene TRBJ1-5; TRBD1 is a possible D gene (5 bases). The CDR3 is made up of 14 amino acids. CDR1 is SNHLY, CDR2 FYNNEI, per germline. Between the trimmed V and J ends, which lost 10 bases and 7 bases, there was a span of 20 bases. The CDR3 is CATKNGGAGQPQHF. As DNA, the CDR3 is TGTGCCACCAAAAACGGGGGAGCAGGGCAGCCCCAGCATTTT.

The CDR3 DNA reads as TGCAGCGTTGGGGGGGTGGGCAATCAGCCCCAGCATTTT. It yields the protein CSVGGVGNQPQHF. J is TRBJ1-5 and V is TRBV29-1, with D possibly being TRBD1 (5 bases). This CDR3 region has 13 residues. The ends were cut back, 4 bases at V and 2 bases at J, with 9 bases in the middle. Germline loops: CDR1 SQVTM, CDR2 ANQGSEA.

This chain uses TRBV15 with TRBJ1-5; TRBD1 aligns across 7 bases. The germline V gene encodes CDR1 LNHNV and CDR2 YYDKDF (reference sequence). This CDR3 has 15 amino acids. J lost 7 bases, V lost 3 bases, and 9 bases had no gene match. CDR3 sequence (DNA): TGTGCCACCAGCAGGTCTATGACAGGGAACCAGCCCCAGCATTTT. This encodes CATSRSMTGNQPQHF.

This clone has a single count. The chain is built from TRBV3-1 (or the pseudogene TRBV3-2) and TRBJ2-7, with 9 bases that match TRBD1. The germline V gene encodes CDR1 LGHDT and CDR2 YNNKEL (reference sequence). After removal of 2 bases from V and 3 bases from J, the junction contained 8 bases not matched to a gene. The CDR3 is 16 residues long. The CDR3 region is CASSQFWDRENYEQYF. In nucleotides, the CDR3 is TGTGCCAGCAGCCAATTTTGGGACAGGGAGAACTACGAGCAGTACTTC.

The rearrangement uses TRBV6-1 and TRBJ1-2; D gene ambiguous. The CDR3 consists of 13 residues. V lost 3 bases and J 2 bases, leaving 7 bases between the germline ends. Germline CDR1 is MNHNS and CDR2 is SASEGT. The CDR3 DNA reads as TGTGCCAGCAGTGAGAGACACAACTATGGCTACACCTTC. This codes for CASSERHNYGYTF.

This chain links TRBV21-1 with TRBJ2-7; the table's TRBD2 call for D was not verified on the DNA. TRBV21-1 has pseudogene status. This CDR3 region has 16 residues. The CDR3 sequence is CASSRLLAGERCEQYF. CDR3 coding DNA: TGTGCCAGCAGCAGGTTACTAGCGGGGGAGCGCTGCGAGCAGTACTTC.

The table lists this clone with a count of one. V and J are TRBV5-1 and TRBJ2-3; 10 positions agree with TRBD1. Per the germline V gene, CDR1 is SGHRS and CDR2 is YFSETQ. V shed 4 bases, J shed 5 bases, and the junction held 10 bases outside the gene matches. The CDR3 loop spans 16 amino acids. For the CDR3, the DNA is TGCGCCAGCAGCCTAACCGGGACAGGGGTTAGAGATACGCAGTATTTT. Translation: CASSLTGTGVRDTQYF.

The CDR3 DNA follows: TGCGCCAGCAGCCCCAGGTCAGAAGTTAATTCACCCCTCCACTTT. Residues: CASSPRSEVNSPLHF. The V call is TRBV4-3, the J call TRBJ1-6; the D is unclear. V was shortened by 4 bases and J by 6 bases, with 13 bases between the two germline ends. This CDR3 is built from 15 residues. Germline assignment: CDR1 LGHNA and CDR2 YSLEER.

The V and J genes are TRBV21-1 and TRBJ1-3. TRBV21-1 is listed as a pseudogene. CDR3 size: 11 residues. CDR3 DNA: TGTGCCCGTCATCTCGGCGGGGGCAATACCTTT. The encoded protein is CARHLGGGNTF.

The chain carries TRBV5-1 and TRBJ2-7; D gene unclear. V dropped 0 bases and J dropped 9 bases, with 13 bases sitting between them. Germline V gene data show CDR1 as SGHRS and CDR2 as YFSETQ. CDR3 size: 13 residues. The CDR3 region is CASSLDQATVQYF. DNA for the CDR3: TGCGCCAGCAGCTTGGACCAAGCGACTGTGCAGTACTTC.

This rearrangement joins TRBV6-6 to TRBJ1-1; possible D gene TRBD1, 5 bases. V was trimmed by 7 bases and J by 0 bases, leaving 12 bases between them. The germline V gene encodes CDR1 MNHNY and CDR2 SVGAGI (reference sequence). The CDR3 consists of 14 residues. CDR3 bases: TGTGCCAGCACCCCACAGGAGATGAACACTGAAGCTTTCTTT. This codes for CASTPQEMNTEAFF.

This clone was counted between two and nine times. The chain recombines TRBV6-2 or TRBV6-3 with TRBJ1-2, with 7 bases fitting TRBD1. V was pared by 0 bases and J by 8 bases, with 3 bases of the junction left unmatched. The CDR3 length is 13 residues. Per the germline V gene, CDR1 is MNHEY and CDR2 is SVGEGT. The CDR3, as DNA: TGTGCCAGCAGTTACTCGACAGGGAGCGGCTACACCTTC. This codes for CASSYSTGSGYTF.

The V gene is TRBV29-1, the J gene TRBJ2-1, with 9 bases identical to TRBD2. V lost 7 bases and J lost 4; bases outside the gene matches: 5. The CDR3 is 13 residues long. Germline V lookup: CDR1 SQVTM, CDR2 ANQGSEA. The CDR3 spells CSADLAGYNEQFF. In DNA form, the CDR3 reads TGCAGCGCTGATCTAGCGGGGTACAATGAGCAGTTCTTC.

J is TRBJ1-6 and V is TRBV2; D may be TRBD1 (5 bases). The germline V and J ends were trimmed by 3 bases and 4 bases, with 10 bases remaining between them. CDR3 length: 15 residues. In germline, CDR1 is SNHLY, CDR2 FYNNEI. CDR3 in amino acids: CASSDFRAYNSPLHF. The CDR3 DNA follows: TGTGCCAGCAGTGATTTCAGGGCTTATAATTCACCCCTCCACTTT.

The CDR3: CASREGANTEAFF. CDR3 sequence (DNA): TGTGCCAGCAGGGAGGGGGCGAACACTGAAGCTTTCTTT. V and J are TRBV6-5 and TRBJ1-1; 7 positions match TRBD1. Per the germline V gene, CDR1 is MNHEY and CDR2 is SVGAGI. V lost 6 bases to trimming and J lost 1 base; unmatched junction nucleotides: 2. The CDR3 is 13 amino acids.

The rearrangement links TRBV5-6 to TRBJ2-7; possibly TRBD1 for D (6 bases). V dropped 6 bases and J dropped 1 base, with 14 bases sitting between them. The CDR3 contains 14 residues. Looked up from germline, CDR1 is SGHDT and CDR2 is YYEEEE. The CDR3 bases are TGTGCCAGCACCTCGAACAGGGCGTCCTACGAGCAGTACTTC. The encoded protein is CASTSNRASYEQYF.

J is TRBJ1-4 and V is TRBV21-1; whether TRBD1, the table's D call, matches the DNA was not checked. TRBV21-1 is recorded as a pseudogene. The CDR3 totals 15 residues. CDR3 in amino acids: CASSELGGTGEKLFF. CDR3 in DNA: TGTGCCAGCAGCGAACTAGGGGGTACTGGAGAAAAACTGTTTTTT.